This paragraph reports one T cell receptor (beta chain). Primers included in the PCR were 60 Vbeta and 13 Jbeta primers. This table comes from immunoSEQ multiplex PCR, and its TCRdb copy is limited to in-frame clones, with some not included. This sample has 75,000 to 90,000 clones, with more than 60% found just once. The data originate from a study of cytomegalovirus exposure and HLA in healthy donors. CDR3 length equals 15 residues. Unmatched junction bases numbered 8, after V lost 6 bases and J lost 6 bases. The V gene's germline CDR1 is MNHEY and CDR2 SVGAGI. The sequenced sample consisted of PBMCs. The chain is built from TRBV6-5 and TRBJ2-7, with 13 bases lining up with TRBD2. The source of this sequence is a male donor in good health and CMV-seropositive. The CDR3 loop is CASRPTSGGAGEQYF. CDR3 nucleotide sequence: TGTGCCAGCAGACCTACTAGCGGGGGGGCGGGCGAGCAGTACTTC.